Sequencing of this T cell receptor (beta chain) was carried out in a study of breast tumors, draining lymph nodes, adjacent tissues. Study-wide results and caveats: Tumors had less TCR diversity than lymph nodes, more than nontumor tissue. That most tumor T cells come from lymph nodes remained unproven. Compared with basal-like, luminal-like tumors shared significantly more repertoire with nontumor tissue. Most tumor T cells seemingly derive from lymph node, then expand in tumor.

This clonotype was observed many times. What it binds is not known. Breast cancer patients provided tissue from their axillary draining lymph nodes. TCRdb processed the multiplex PCR reads anew with MiXCR; each CDR3 protein has one entry. The sample contains some 100,000 distinct CDR3 sequences, 20% to 25% of which appear only once. The sample consisted of axillary lymph node tissue. The TCR comes from a female donor with breast cancer. Some clones in this sample may be carry-over from other donors' samples.

The CDR3 region is CASSIRQVSGNTIYF. For the CDR3, the DNA is TGTGCCAGCAGCATCCGACAGGTCTCTGGAAACACCATATATTTT. The chain carries TRBV11-2 and TRBJ1-3; D might be TRBD1 (6 bases). CDR3 size: 15 residues. Germline V CDR1 and CDR2: SGHAT, FQNNGV. V lost 5 bases and J 0 bases, leaving 11 bases between the germline ends.